The sample holds one count of the clone carrying this T cell receptor beta chain. These data belong to a study of blood T cell repertoires in COVID-19. Across the study: T cells, B-cell-depleted T cells, or PBMCs supplied cDNA or gDNA.

The protocol was immunoSEQ multiplex PCR, while the TCRdb copy is restricted to in-frame clones and leaves out a portion. The sample shows fewer than 250,000 clones, 65% to 85% of them seen only once. From germline, CDR1 is WSHSY and CDR2 SAAADI. V trimming: 6 bases; J trimming: 2 bases; junction bases outside the gene matches: 14. The CDR3 contains 18 residues. Sequencing was performed on peripheral blood. The rearrangement joins TRBV10-2 to TRBJ2-1; 9 bases are shared with TRBD2. The sequence derives from a woman in her 50s with acute or convalescent COVID-19. Written as DNA, the CDR3 is TGCGCCAGCAGCGCGGGAGGGCCCGGGCTAAGCCCCTACAATGAGCAGTTCTTC. Its protein product is CASSAGGPGLSPYNEQFF.